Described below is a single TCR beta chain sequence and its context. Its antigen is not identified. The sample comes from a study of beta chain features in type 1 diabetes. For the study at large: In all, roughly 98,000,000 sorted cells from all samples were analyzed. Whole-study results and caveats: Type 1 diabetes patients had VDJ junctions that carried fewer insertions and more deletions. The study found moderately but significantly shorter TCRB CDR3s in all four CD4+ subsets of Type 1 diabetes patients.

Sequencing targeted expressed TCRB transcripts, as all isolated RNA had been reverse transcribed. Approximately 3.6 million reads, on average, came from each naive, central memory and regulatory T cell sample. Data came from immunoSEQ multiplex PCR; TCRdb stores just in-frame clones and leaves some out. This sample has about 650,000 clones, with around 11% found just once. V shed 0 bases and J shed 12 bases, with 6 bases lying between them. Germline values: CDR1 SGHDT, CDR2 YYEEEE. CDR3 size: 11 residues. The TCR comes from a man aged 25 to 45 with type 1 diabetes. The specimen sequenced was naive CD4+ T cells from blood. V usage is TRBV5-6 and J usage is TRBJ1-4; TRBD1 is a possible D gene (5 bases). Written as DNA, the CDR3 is TGTGCCAGCAGCTTGGAAGGGGAACTGTTTTTT. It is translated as CASSLEGELFF.